These 25 T cell receptor beta chains originate from one sample sequenced in a study of T cells in Graves' hyperthyroidism and ophthalmopathy. Amplified TCR beta CDR3 regions came from RNA transcripts. The HTBI primer set served for first-round RT-PCR of the TCR CDR3. TCRdb reprocessed the multiplex PCR reads via MiXCR and lists one record per CDR3 protein. The data contain roughly 250,000 distinct CDR3 sequences, over 20% of them seen just once; the ten biggest clones take up approximately 60%. Sequencing used blood. The receptors derive from a man in his thirties or forties with Graves' ophthalmopathy.

In its sample, this clonotype was seen many times. The J gene is TRBJ2-7, the V gene TRBV9; no reliable D call. This CDR3 has 14 amino acids. Germline V gene data show CDR1 as SGDLS and CDR2 as YYNGEE. Trimming took 0 bases from V and 0 from J, leaving 7 bases between them. CDR3 residues: CASSVGRLSYEQYF. The CDR3 bases are TGTGCCAGCAGCGTAGGCCGCCTCTCCTACGAGCAGTACTTC. Variable domain in full (rest from reference TRBV9 and TRBJ2-7): DSGVTQTPKHLITATGQRVTLRCSPRSGDLSVYWYQQSLDQGLQFLIQYYNGEERAKGNILERFSAQQFPDLHSELNLSSLELGDSALYFCASSVGRLSYEQYFGPGTRLTVT.

This clonotype occurred a few times. V usage is TRBV18 and J usage is TRBJ2-2; D is unresolved. This CDR3 spans 15 amino acids. Trimming took off 4 bases at V and 1 base at J, with 10 bases between the two ends. CDR1 is KGHSH and CDR2 is LQKENI in the germline V gene. The CDR3, as DNA: TGTGCCAGCTCACGTGTGGGCCAGAACACCGGGGAGCTGTTTTTT. Translation: CASSRVGQNTGELFF.

The chain uses TRBV18 and TRBJ2-7; 8 bases map to TRBD2. Trimming took 2 bases from V and 6 from J; bases not matched to a gene: 3. CDR1 KGHSH and CDR2 LQKENI come from the germline V gene. This CDR3 region has 13 residues. CDR3 nucleotides: TGTGCCAGCTCACCAAGGCTAGCGGGCGAGCAGTACTTC. Its protein product is CASSPRLAGEQYF.

This clonotype has more than one count but fewer than ten. The rearrangement uses TRBV20-1 and TRBJ2-4; D call uncertain. The CDR3 covers 15 residues. The germline V and J ends were trimmed by 0 bases and 0 bases, with 9 bases remaining between them. Germline values: CDR1 DFQATT, CDR2 SNEGSKA (reference sequence). The CDR3 spells CSAREGHLAKNIQYF. The CDR3 DNA reads TGCAGTGCTAGAGAAGGTCACTTAGCCAAAAACATTCAGTACTTC.

This clonotype came up many times. This chain joins TRBV28 and TRBJ2-7; D is perhaps TRBD2 (6 bases). V was shortened by 6 bases and J by 0 bases, with 21 bases between the two germline ends. The germline V gene has CDR1 MDHEN and CDR2 SYDVKM. CDR3 length: 17 amino acids. The chain's CDR3 is CASSRTSYGSGSYEQYF. The CDR3 nucleotides read TGTGCCAGCAGCCGTACCTCTTACGGGAGCGGCTCCTACGAGCAGTACTTC.

This clonotype was seen a few times. J is TRBJ2-7 and V is TRBV20-1; no clear D. The germline gives CDR1 DFQATT, CDR2 SNEGSKA (reference sequence). V dropped 0 bases and J dropped 0 bases, with 9 bases sitting between them. This CDR3 comprises 14 residues. CDR3 loop: CSAREYPLSYEQYF. CDR3 DNA: TGCAGTGCTAGAGAGTACCCCCTCTCCTACGAGCAGTACTTC.

The chain combines TRBV20-1 with TRBJ2-7; D ambiguous. This CDR3 comprises 13 residues. Trimming left V 6 bases short and J 4 bases short, with 16 bases between. Germline V lookup: CDR1 DFQATT, CDR2 SNEGSKA (reference sequence). As DNA, the CDR3 is TGCAGTGCCCACGATGGCGGAGTGTACGAGCAGTACTTC. Its translation is CSAHDGGVYEQYF.

This clonotype has a count of ten or more. The chain couples TRBV28 to TRBJ2-1, with TRBD2 matching over 7 bases. In germline, CDR1 is MDHEN, CDR2 SYDVKM. J gave up 9 bases and V 6 bases, and 8 bases lay outside the gene matches. The CDR3 is 13 residues long. DNA for the CDR3: TGTGCCAGCAGACCCACTAGCGTCCCTGAGCAGTTCTTC. This encodes CASRPTSVPEQFF.

The V call is TRBV7-4, the J call TRBJ2-7; 7 positions match TRBD2. The CDR3 has 15 amino acids. Germline CDR1 SGHVT, CDR2 SQSDAQ. J lost 2 bases, V lost 3 bases, and 7 bases had no gene match. CDR3 residues: CASSFPPAGPYEQYF. As DNA, the CDR3 is TGTGCCAGCAGCTTTCCCCCAGCGGGACCCTACGAGCAGTACTTC.

There are many counts of this clonotype. V is TRBV3-1 and J is TRBJ1-2; 8 bases match TRBD1. V lost 8 bases and J lost 4; bases outside the gene matches: 3. Germline CDR1 LGHDT, CDR2 YNNKEL (reference sequence). The CDR3 has 12 residues. CDR3 sequence: CASGGQAYGYTF. The CDR3, as DNA: TGTGCCAGCGGGGGACAGGCCTATGGCTACACCTTC.

This clonotype was seen only once. The rearrangement uses TRBV3-1 and TRBJ2-5; a weak D match, TRBD2 (5 bases). Germline CDR1 LGHDT, CDR2 YNNKEL (reference sequence). The CDR3 contains 15 residues. V was trimmed by 10 bases and J by 4 bases, leaving 22 bases between them. This chain's CDR3 is CANTGWGVRRETQYF. CDR3 sequence (DNA): TGTGCCAACACCGGATGGGGAGTTCGGAGAGAGACCCAGTACTTC.

The CDR3 loop is CSVEQAGTTKQYF. The CDR3 coding sequence is TGCAGCGTTGAACAAGCGGGGACTACTAAGCAGTACTTC. The chain recombines TRBV29-1 with TRBJ2-7; 7 nucleotides align to TRBD2. Germline CDR1 is SQVTM and CDR2 is ANQGSEA. V lost 2 bases and J lost 8; bases outside the gene matches: 9. This CDR3 is built from 13 residues.

J is TRBJ2-5 and V is TRBV3-1; D perhaps matches TRBD2 (6 bases). The CDR3 sequence is 15 residues long. Germline values: CDR1 LGHDT, CDR2 YNNKEL (reference sequence). V lost 1 base to trimming and J lost 13 bases, with 22 bases between them. DNA of the CDR3: TGTGCCAGCAGCCAAGCGGGGGTTGTGGGGCCTCCCCCGTACTTC. Its translation: CASSQAGVVGPPPYF.

This clonotype was counted many times. V is TRBV28 and J is TRBJ1-2; TRBD1 matches at 9 bases. V was clipped by 0 bases and J by 4 bases; unmatched bases: 3. This CDR3 comprises 15 residues. Germline-derived CDR1 and CDR2 are MDHEN and SYDVKM. CDR3 sequence reads: CASSLWGTGSYGYTF. CDR3 in DNA: TGTGCCAGCAGTTTATGGGGGACAGGGTCCTATGGCTACACCTTC.

The chain couples TRBV12-3 or TRBV12-4 to TRBJ1-5; the D gene is possibly TRBD1 (5 bases). The CDR3 loop spans 14 amino acids. Trimming took off 2 bases at V and 3 bases at J, with 8 bases between the two ends. CDR3 sequence (DNA): TGTGCCAGCAGTTTAAGGGGCGTCAATCAGCCCCAGCATTTT. This codes for CASSLRGVNQPQHF.

The rearrangement uses TRBV5-1 and TRBJ2-2; 13 bases align to TRBD2. The CDR3 is 18 residues long. V lost 2 bases and J lost 6; bases outside the gene matches: 10. Per germline, CDR1 SGHRS and CDR2 YFSETQ. In nucleotides, the CDR3 is TGCGCCAGCAGCTTTGATCTTACTAGCGGGAGGGCCGCCGGGGAGCTGTTTTTT. Translation gives CASSFDLTSGRAAGELFF.

This clonotype was observed at least ten times. The chain joins TRBV28 to TRBJ2-1; D may correspond to TRBD1 or TRBD2 (5 bases each). The CDR3 spans 17 residues. Germline CDR1 reads MDHEN; CDR2 reads SYDVKM. Deletions cut 2 bases from V and 5 bases from J, with 19 bases between. CDR3 DNA sequence: TGTGCCAGCAGTTTAATATCGTCCGGGACGTACAACAATGAGCAGTTCTTC. It is translated as CASSLISSGTYNNEQFF.

The chain combines TRBV30 with TRBJ2-2; D might be TRBD1 (6 bases). The germline V gene has CDR1 GTSNPN and CDR2 SVGIG (reference sequence). The length of the CDR3 is 13 residues. Trimming took 5 bases from V and 1 from J, leaving 8 bases between them. The CDR3 sequence: CAWADRNTGELFF. The CDR3 region has the DNA TGTGCCTGGGCGGACAGGAACACCGGGGAGCTGTTTTTT.

This clonotype was seen a few times. The rearrangement joins TRBV5-1 to TRBJ2-1; 9 bases are shared with TRBD2. V dropped 4 bases and J dropped 3; count of bases not matched to a gene: 8. Germline V gene data show CDR1 as SGHRS and CDR2 as YFSETQ. CDR3 size: 16 residues. CDR3 nucleotide sequence: TGCGCCAGCAGCACGACTAGCGGAATTATCTACAATGAGCAGTTCTTC. This translates into CASSTTSGIIYNEQFF.

This clonotype was counted a few times. The V call is TRBV28, the J call TRBJ1-2; D remains ambiguous. CDR1 is MDHEN, CDR2 SYDVKM, per germline. CDR3 length: 11 residues. The V and J ends lost 5 bases and 8 bases respectively, with 9 bases between them. CDR3 residues: CASSLLSGYTF. CDR3 nucleotide sequence: TGTGCCAGCAGTCTCCTTTCGGGCTACACCTTC.

A few counts support this clonotype. This chain connects TRBV7-9 to TRBJ2-3; no firm D call. CDR1 and CDR2 from the germline V gene are SEHNR and FQNEAQ (reference sequence). The CDR3 is made up of 14 amino acids. V lost 5 bases to trimming and J lost 4 bases, with 13 bases between them. CDR3: CASSEPLEPDTQYF. CDR3 coding DNA: TGTGCCAGCAGCGAGCCATTAGAGCCAGATACGCAGTATTTT.

This clonotype was seen repeatedly, ten times or more. The chain recombines TRBV11-1 with TRBJ2-1; the match to TRBD2 covers 7 bases. Trimming cost V 0 bases and J 5 bases; bases outside gene matches: 1. The CDR3 sequence is 14 residues long. CDR1 is SGHAT and CDR2 is FQDESV in the germline V gene (reference sequence). The DNA of the CDR3 is TGTGCCAGCAGCTTAGCCGGGGGGAACAATGAGCAGTTCTTC. Its protein is CASSLAGGNNEQFF.

Worth noting for this clonotype: Given a much more abundant clone one base away, this may be a read error. The chain has TRBV27 and TRBJ2-2, with TRBD1 as a possible D gene (6 bases). CDR3 size: 14 residues. CDR1 is MNHEY, CDR2 SMNVEV, per germline (reference sequence). CDR3 sequence reads: CTSSRTAFAGELFF. CDR3 DNA sequence: TGTACCAGCAGTCGGACAGCCTTCGCCGGGGAGCTGTTTTTT.

This chain connects TRBV2 to TRBJ1-2; 7 bases match TRBD1. Germline V gene lookup returns CDR1 SNHLY and CDR2 FYNNEI. This CDR3 has 14 amino acids. With 4 bases clipped from V and 4 bases from J, the junction kept 6 bases outside the gene matches. CDR3 DNA: TGTGCCAGCAGTGTTCGAGACAGGGCCTATGGCTACACCTTC. As protein: CASSVRDRAYGYTF.

The chain employs TRBV14 and TRBJ2-1; D unresolved. CDR1 is SGHDN and CDR2 is FVKESK in the germline V gene. CDR3 size: 14 residues. Trimming shortened V by 1 base and J by 10 bases, and 14 bases separated the two germline ends. CDR3 DNA: TGTGCCAGCAGCCAAGCCCTCGCGACCTTAGAGCAGTTCTTC. Translation gives CASSQALATLEQFF.